This TCR beta chain was recorded in a study of CD8 T cells in ankylosing spondylitis. Turning to this clonotype: Its specificity is not known.

CDR1 and CDR2 from the germline V gene are DFQATT and SNEGSKA (reference sequence). V was pared by 3 bases and J by 3 bases, with 1 base of the junction left unmatched. This CDR3 has 14 residues. TCRdb redid the calling of the 5' RACE reads with MiXCR, one entry per CDR3 protein. In the table there are about 280,000 distinct CDR3 sequences, 15% to 20% of which are singletons. General study findings and limits: Relatively rare in peripheral blood, disease-linked clones were also CD8+. Some motif variants had been reported before (in reactive arthritis synovial fluid and blood). Within matched ankylosing spondylitis synovial fluid, disease-linked clones were reportedly significantly enriched.

Source material: blood, either unsorted or a sorted T cell fraction (not recorded which). This chain joins TRBV20-1 and TRBJ2-2, with TRBD1 identical over 10 bases. The sequence came from a male donor with ankylosing spondylitis or in good health (not recorded which). CDR3 DNA: TGCAGTGCTAGGGGGACAGGGGACACCGGGGAGCTGTTTTTT. This encodes CSARGTGDTGELFF.